This TCR beta chain is from a study of T cells in Graves' hyperthyroidism and ophthalmopathy. Study findings and constraints: The model foresaw ophthalmopathy a median around 6.8 months prior to onset.

With regard to this clonotype: As yet, its antigen is unknown.

Template material for amplifying TCR beta CDR3 regions consisted of RNA transcripts. First-round RT-PCR targeting the TCR CDR3 was performed with the HTBI primer set. TCRdb redid the calling of the multiplex PCR reads with MiXCR, one entry per CDR3 protein. The data show some 570,000 distinct CDR3 sequences, 13% to 15% seen once. Trimming removed 4 bases from V and 3 bases from J, with 21 bases in between. Germline loops: CDR1 SQVTM, CDR2 ANQGSEA. CDR3 length: 16 residues. Sequencing was done on a sample of blood. The clonotype originates from a woman aged 18-29 years with Graves' ophthalmopathy. This rearrangement joins TRBV29-1 to TRBJ1-1; D might be TRBD1 (6 bases). The CDR3: CSVGGLPVQDDTEAFF. The CDR3 coding sequence is TGCAGCGTTGGGGGGCTGCCGGTACAGGACGACACTGAAGCTTTCTTT.